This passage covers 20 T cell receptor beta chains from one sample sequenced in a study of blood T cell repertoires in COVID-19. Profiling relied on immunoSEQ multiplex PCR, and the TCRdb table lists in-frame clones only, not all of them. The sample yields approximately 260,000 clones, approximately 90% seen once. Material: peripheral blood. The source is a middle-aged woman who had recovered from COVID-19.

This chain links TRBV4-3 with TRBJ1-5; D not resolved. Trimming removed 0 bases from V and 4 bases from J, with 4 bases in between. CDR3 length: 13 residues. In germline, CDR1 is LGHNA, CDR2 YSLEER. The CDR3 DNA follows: TGCGCCAGCAGCCAAGAACTTAATCAGCCCCAGCATTTT. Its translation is CASSQELNQPQHF.

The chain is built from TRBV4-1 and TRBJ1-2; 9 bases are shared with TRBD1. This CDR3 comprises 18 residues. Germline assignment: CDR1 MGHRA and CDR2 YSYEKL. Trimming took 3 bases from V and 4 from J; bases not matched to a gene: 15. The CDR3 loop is CASSQAGTGRSPGYGYTF. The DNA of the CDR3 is TGCGCCAGCAGCCAGGCCGGGACAGGGAGGTCTCCAGGCTATGGCTACACCTTC.

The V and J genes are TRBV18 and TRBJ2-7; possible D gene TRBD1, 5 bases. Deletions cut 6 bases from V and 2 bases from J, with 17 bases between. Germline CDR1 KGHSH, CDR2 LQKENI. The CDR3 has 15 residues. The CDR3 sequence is CASSPGKGEAYEQYF. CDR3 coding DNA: TGTGCCAGCTCCCCCGGAAAAGGGGAAGCCTACGAGCAGTACTTC.

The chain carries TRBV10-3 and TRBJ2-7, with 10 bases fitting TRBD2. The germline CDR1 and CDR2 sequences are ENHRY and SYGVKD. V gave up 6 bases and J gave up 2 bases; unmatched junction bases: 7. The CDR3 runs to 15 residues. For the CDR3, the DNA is TGTGCCATCAGCGATACTAGCGGGGCGACCTACGAGCAGTACTTC. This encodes CAISDTSGATYEQYF.

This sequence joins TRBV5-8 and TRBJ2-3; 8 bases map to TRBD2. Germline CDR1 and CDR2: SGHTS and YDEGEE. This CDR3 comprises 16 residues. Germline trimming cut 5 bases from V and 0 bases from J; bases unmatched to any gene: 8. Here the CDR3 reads CASSSGLAESTDTQYF. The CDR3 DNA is TGTGCCAGCAGTAGTGGACTAGCCGAAAGCACAGATACGCAGTATTTT.

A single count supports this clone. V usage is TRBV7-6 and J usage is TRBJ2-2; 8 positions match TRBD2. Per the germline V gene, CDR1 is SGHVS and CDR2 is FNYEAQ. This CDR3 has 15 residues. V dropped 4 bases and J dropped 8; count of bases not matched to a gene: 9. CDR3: CASSSSGLSPGELFF. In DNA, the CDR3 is TGTGCCAGCAGCTCTAGCGGGTTGTCCCCGGGGGAGCTGTTTTTT.

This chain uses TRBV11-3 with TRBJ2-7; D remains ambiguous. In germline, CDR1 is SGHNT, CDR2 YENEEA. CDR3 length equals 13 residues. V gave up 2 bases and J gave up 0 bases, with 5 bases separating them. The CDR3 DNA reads TGTGCCAGCAGCTTACAGATCTCCTACGAGCAGTACTTC. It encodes CASSLQISYEQYF.

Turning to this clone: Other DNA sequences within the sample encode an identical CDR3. DNA for the CDR3: TGTGCCAGCTCACCCCTAGCGGGGGGGAGCACAGATACGCAGTATTTT. Its translation is CASSPLAGGSTDTQYF. V and J are TRBV18 and TRBJ2-3; TRBD2 matches 12 bases. V was clipped by 3 bases and J by 0 bases; unmatched bases: 1. The CDR3 is 16 amino acids. CDR1 and CDR2 (germline): KGHSH, LQKENI.

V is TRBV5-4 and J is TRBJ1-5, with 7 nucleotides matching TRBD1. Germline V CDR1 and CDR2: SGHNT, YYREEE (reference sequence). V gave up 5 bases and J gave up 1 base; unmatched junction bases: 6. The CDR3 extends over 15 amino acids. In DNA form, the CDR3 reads TGTGCCAGCAGTCGTGGGACAGACAGCAATCAGCCCCAGCATTTT. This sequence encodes CASSRGTDSNQPQHF. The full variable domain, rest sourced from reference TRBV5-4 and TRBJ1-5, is ETGVTQSPTHLIKTRGQQVTLRCSSQSGHNTVSWYQQALGQGPQFIFQYYREEENGRGNFPPRFSGLQFPNYSSELNVNALELDDSALYLCASSRGTDSNQPQHFGDGTRLSIL.

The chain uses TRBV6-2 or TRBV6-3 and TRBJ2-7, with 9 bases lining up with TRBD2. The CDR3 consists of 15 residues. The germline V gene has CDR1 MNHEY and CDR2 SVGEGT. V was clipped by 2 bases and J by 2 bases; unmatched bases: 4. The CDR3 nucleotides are TGTGCCAGCAGTTACGCCGCGGGAGGGCCCTACGAGCAGTACTTC. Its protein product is CASSYAAGGPYEQYF.

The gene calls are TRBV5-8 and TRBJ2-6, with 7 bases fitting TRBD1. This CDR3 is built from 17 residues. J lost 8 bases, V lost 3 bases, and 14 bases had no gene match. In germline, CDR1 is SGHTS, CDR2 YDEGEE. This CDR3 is CASSWGQRRNSPNVLTF. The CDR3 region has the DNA TGTGCCAGCAGCTGGGGACAGCGGCGTAATAGTCCCAACGTCCTGACTTTC.

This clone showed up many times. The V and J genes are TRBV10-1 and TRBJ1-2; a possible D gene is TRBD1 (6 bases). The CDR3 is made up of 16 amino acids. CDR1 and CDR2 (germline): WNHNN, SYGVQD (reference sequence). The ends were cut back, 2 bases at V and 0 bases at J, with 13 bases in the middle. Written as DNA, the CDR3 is TGCGCCAGCAGTGAGAGGGGGAAGGGAACTAACTATGGCTACACCTTC. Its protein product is CASSERGKGTNYGYTF.

DNA for the CDR3: TGTGCCAGCAGCTTAGGGGGACAGGGGCCATACACTGAAGCTTTCTTT. Protein product: CASSLGGQGPYTEAFF. V and J are TRBV11-2 and TRBJ1-1, with 10 bases matching TRBD1. Germline V gene data show CDR1 as SGHAT and CDR2 as FQNNGV. The CDR3 consists of 16 residues. The J segment lost 3 bases and the V segment lost 1 base, leaving 5 bases of the junction unmatched.

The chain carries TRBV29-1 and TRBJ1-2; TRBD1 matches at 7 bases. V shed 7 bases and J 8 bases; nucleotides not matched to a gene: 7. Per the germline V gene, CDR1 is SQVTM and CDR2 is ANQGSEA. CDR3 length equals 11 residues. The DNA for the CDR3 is TGCAGCGGACAGGGTCAGGGCGGCTACACCTTC. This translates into CSGQGQGGYTF.

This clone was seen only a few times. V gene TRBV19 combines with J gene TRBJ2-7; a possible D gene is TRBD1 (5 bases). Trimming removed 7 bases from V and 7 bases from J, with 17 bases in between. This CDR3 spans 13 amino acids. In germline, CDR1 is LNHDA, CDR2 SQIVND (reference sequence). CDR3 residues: CASIGQGLGEQYF. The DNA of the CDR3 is TGTGCCAGTATCGGGCAGGGTCTGGGGGAGCAGTACTTC.

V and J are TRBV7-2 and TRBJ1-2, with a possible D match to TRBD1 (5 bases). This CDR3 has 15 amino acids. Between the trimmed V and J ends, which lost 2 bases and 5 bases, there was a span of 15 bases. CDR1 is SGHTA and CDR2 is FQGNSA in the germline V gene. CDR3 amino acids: CASSLSGARDYGYTF. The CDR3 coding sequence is TGTGCCAGCAGCTTATCTGGGGCTAGGGATTATGGCTACACCTTC.

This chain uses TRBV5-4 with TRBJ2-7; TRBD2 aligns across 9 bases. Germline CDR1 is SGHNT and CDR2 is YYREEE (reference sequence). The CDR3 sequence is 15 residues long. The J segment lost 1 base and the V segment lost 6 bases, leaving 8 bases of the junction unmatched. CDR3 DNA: TGTGCCAGCACCAGGAGCGGGGGGTTTTCCTACGAGCAGTACTTC. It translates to CASTRSGGFSYEQYF.

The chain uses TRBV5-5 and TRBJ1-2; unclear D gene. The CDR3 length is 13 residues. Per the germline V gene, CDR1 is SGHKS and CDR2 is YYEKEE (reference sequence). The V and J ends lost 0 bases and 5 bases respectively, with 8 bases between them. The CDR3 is CASSLDPAYGYTF. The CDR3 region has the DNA TGTGCCAGCAGCTTGGATCCAGCGTATGGCTACACCTTC.

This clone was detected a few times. The chain's CDR3 is CASSQGIQGANTGELFF. CDR3 DNA sequence: TGCGCCAGCAGCCAAGGGATACAGGGGGCGAACACCGGGGAGCTGTTTTTT. The gene calls are TRBV4-1 and TRBJ2-2; 8 bases agree with TRBD1. CDR3 length: 17 residues. The V gene end was trimmed by 1 base and the J gene end by 0 bases; junction bases not matched to a gene: 4. Germline values: CDR1 MGHRA, CDR2 YSYEKL.

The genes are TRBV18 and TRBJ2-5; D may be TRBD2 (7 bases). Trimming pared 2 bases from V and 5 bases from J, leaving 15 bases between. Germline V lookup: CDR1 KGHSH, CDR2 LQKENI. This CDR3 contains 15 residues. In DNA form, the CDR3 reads TGTGCCAGCTCACCAATCGCGGGGGCAAGGGAGACCCAGTACTTC. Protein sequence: CASSPIAGARETQYF.